This entry features one T cell receptor beta chain sequence. The antigen is unknown. The germline gives CDR1 MNHNY, CDR2 SVGAGI (reference sequence). The CDR3 totals 14 residues. Trimming removed 2 bases from V and 5 bases from J; junction bases left unmatched: 5. The data were produced by immunoSEQ multiplex PCR, yet TCRdb's version contains in-frame clones alone and is incomplete. The sample shows some 1,400,000 clones, over 95% of them seen only once. This sample stems from a study of shared clonotypes between healthy human individuals. General study findings and limits: Memory subsets generally showed smaller estimated richness than naive subsets did.

The chain joins TRBV6-6 to TRBJ2-7, with 8 bases that match TRBD1. The sequenced sample consisted of naive CD4+ T cells sorted from blood. The subset denotes: CD45RA+ positively selected. The TCR was taken from a man aged 25 to 40 in good health. The CDR3 DNA reads TGTGCCAGCAGTTACGGACAGGGTCCCCACGAGCAGTACTTC. Its translation: CASSYGQGPHEQYF.